A selection of T cell receptor beta chains follows, all from one sample in a study of shared clonotypes between healthy human individuals. Profiling relied on immunoSEQ multiplex PCR, and the TCRdb table lists in-frame clones only, not all of them. The table includes approximately 600,000 clones, approximately 96% detected once. Sequencing was performed on naive CD8+ T cells sorted from blood. The origin of the receptors is a woman aged 30 to 39 in good health. Each CDR3 is given with its conserved first and last residue. Fields, in order: V gene, CDR3 protein.

TRBV28 | CASSSPRVQTGEYYEQYF
TRBV20-1 | CSAADSSPLHF
TRBV19 | CASSILGLSSYNEQFF
TRBV5-1 | CASSSKTDLARLAGFREQYF
TRBV7-9 | CASSTRELTRNTGELFF
TRBV6-6 | CASSRDSGNTIYF
TRBV10-2 | CASSPARLHTDTQYF
TRBV6-5 | CASSSRTGPYEQYF
TRBV7-9 | CASSLPIGLAGSYEQYF
TRBV7-9 | CASSLPGRSYGYTF
TRBV28 | CASSPILQSWTDTQYF
TRBV19 | CATWGRTEANTGELFF
TRBV7-8 | CASSPSPDSGEEYEQYF
TRBV2 | CASSAERGTDTQYF
TRBV6-1 | CASSDRSNEQFF
TRBV25-1 | CASSLMSSYEQYF
TRBV28 | CASSPRDRGSYEQYF
TRBV28 | CASSRGWGGYEQYF
TRBV29-1 | CSVEIRETAYNEQFF
TRBV13 | CASSLGLAGNEQFF
TRBV28 | CASIGHGQNTGELFF
TRBV6-1 | CASSEAQSVSYEQYF
TRBV11-3 | CASSPGLAGHTGELFF
TRBV30 | CAWSRDYNSPLHF
TRBV28 | CASTSQTGSEQFF
TRBV9 | CASSVGSRETYEQYF
TRBV10-3 | CAISESKAQRHAVPEQYF
TRBV27 | CASSLGQGYSNQPQHF
TRBV2 | CASIRGLAGEYEQYF
TRBV2 | CASSEGQGAPTDTQYF
TRBV4-1 | CASSQDGGEQYF
TRBV4-1 | CASSQASSTGELFF
TRBV4-1 | CASSQDMGGQPQHF